These 20 T cell receptor beta chains were all obtained from the same sample, sequenced in a study of identical twins. TCRdb passed the 5' RACE reads through MiXCR, listing each CDR3 protein once. The sample records about 470,000 distinct CDR3 sequences, 24% being singletons. The same sample was also used in a study of T cells expressing NK-cell markers.

The sequenced sample was CD4+ T cells sorted from blood. The receptor source for this set is a woman under 30 in good health.

This clonotype was observed a handful of times. The rearrangement uses TRBV7-2 and TRBJ2-5; tentatively, D is TRBD2 (5 bases). Trimming shortened V by 1 base and J by 5 bases, and 11 bases separated the two germline ends. The germline gives CDR1 SGHTA, CDR2 FQGNSA. CDR3 length: 14 amino acids. CDR3 sequence: CASSLVPEVETQYF. In DNA form, the CDR3 reads TGTGCCAGCAGCTTAGTGCCGGAGGTTGAGACCCAGTACTTC.

This rearrangement joins TRBV18 to TRBJ2-5; 7 positions match TRBD1. The CDR3 is made up of 14 amino acids. Unmatched junction bases numbered 4, after V lost 1 base and J lost 5 bases. Per the germline V gene, CDR1 is KGHSH and CDR2 is LQKENI. The CDR3 bases are TGTGCCAGCTCACCACAGCAGGGGGTGGAGACCCAGTACTTC. It codes for CASSPQQGVETQYF.

This rearrangement joins TRBV18 to TRBJ2-7; D possibly corresponds to TRBD1 (6 bases). Germline V gene sequence: CDR1 KGHSH, CDR2 LQKENI. Trimming shortened V by 8 bases and J by 0 bases, and 17 bases separated the two germline ends. The CDR3 runs 15 residues. As DNA, the CDR3 is TGTGCCAGCACCAACACTACAGGGTACTCCTACGAGCAGTACTTC. This codes for CASTNTTGYSYEQYF.

The chain uses TRBV25-1 and TRBJ2-4; TRBD1 aligns across 8 bases. J was trimmed by 6 bases and V by 2 bases; bases with no gene match: 6. This CDR3 has 15 residues. Germline CDR1 MGHDK, CDR2 SYGVNS. In DNA form, the CDR3 reads TGTGCCAGCAGTGAAGGACAGGGTGTGGGAAACATTCAGTACTTC. Encoded protein: CASSEGQGVGNIQYF.

This clonotype turned up a few times. The chain is built from TRBV7-9 and TRBJ2-1; tentatively, D is TRBD2 (6 bases). This CDR3 contains 12 residues. CDR1 is SEHNR, CDR2 FQNEAQ, per germline (reference sequence). Between the trimmed V and J ends, which lost 6 bases and 13 bases, there was a span of 16 bases. The CDR3 loop reads CASSSQRASQFF. The CDR3 DNA sequence: TGTGCCAGCAGTTCTCAGCGGGCCTCCCAGTTCTTC.

V usage is TRBV15 and J usage is TRBJ2-4; unclear D gene. The CDR3 totals 13 residues. Germline-derived CDR1 and CDR2 are LNHNV and YYDKDF (reference sequence). The V end was cut by 8 bases, the J end by 0 bases, with 8 bases between. The DNA for the CDR3 is TGTGCCACCGGGTCGACAGCCAAAAACATTCAGTACTTC. The encoded protein is CATGSTAKNIQYF.

The genes are TRBV12-3 or TRBV12-4 and TRBJ1-3, with D uncertain. V lost 10 bases and J 3 bases, leaving 13 bases between the germline ends. CDR3 length: 13 amino acids. This CDR3 reads CATRRTGGNTIYF. CDR3 nucleotide sequence: TGTGCCACTCGAAGGACGGGTGGAAACACCATATATTTT.

This clonotype was detected only a few times. The chain employs TRBV12-3 or TRBV12-4 and TRBJ1-1, with D hard to call. Trimming took off 3 bases at V and 5 bases at J, with 7 bases between the two ends. This CDR3 comprises 12 residues. The CDR3 DNA sequence: TGTGCCAGCAGTTTTGGTATTACTGAAGCTTTCTTT. This codes for CASSFGITEAFF.

This clonotype occurred a few times. CDR3 sequence: CASSVWTGTGRGEQYF. The DNA of the CDR3 is TGTGCCAGCAGTGTATGGACCGGGACAGGGCGTGGGGAGCAGTACTTC. The chain uses TRBV6-1 and TRBJ2-7; TRBD1 agrees at 9 bases. CDR1 and CDR2 (germline): MNHNS, SASEGT. The CDR3 consists of 16 residues. The J segment lost 7 bases and the V segment lost 4 bases, leaving 14 bases of the junction unmatched.

This clonotype appeared a few times. The chain is built from TRBV7-8 and TRBJ2-7, with 9 nucleotides matching TRBD1. Germline V CDR1 and CDR2: SGHVS, FQNEAQ. V gave up 1 base and J gave up 4 bases; unmatched junction bases: 8. The CDR3 extends over 16 amino acids. The CDR3 sequence is CASSLGGLGQGYEQYF. The CDR3 DNA follows: TGTGCCAGCAGCTTAGGAGGTTTGGGACAGGGATACGAGCAGTACTTC.

The rearrangement joins TRBV6-5 to TRBJ1-1; D is possibly TRBD1 (6 bases). The CDR3 is 15 amino acids. V lost 2 bases to trimming and J lost 1 base, with 11 bases between them. The germline V gene has CDR1 MNHEY and CDR2 SVGAGI. In nucleotides, the CDR3 is TGTGCCAGCAGTTACCTGGACAGTTCGAACACTGAAGCTTTCTTT. Amino acids: CASSYLDSSNTEAFF.

Ten or more counts support this clonotype. The V gene is TRBV20-1, the J gene TRBJ2-2; D ambiguous. Germline V gives CDR1 DFQATT, CDR2 SNEGSKA (reference sequence). The germline V and J ends were trimmed by 2 bases and 2 bases, with 9 bases remaining between them. The CDR3 is 14 amino acids. CDR3 sequence reads: CSARRHGNTGELFF. The CDR3 DNA reads as TGCAGTGCTAGAAGGCATGGTAACACCGGGGAGCTGTTTTTT.

The gene calls are TRBV4-3 and TRBJ2-1; D unclear. Germline V lookup: CDR1 LGHNA, CDR2 YSLEER. This CDR3 comprises 15 residues. V was clipped by 3 bases and J by 7 bases, with 16 bases between them. CDR3 nucleotide sequence: TGCGCCAGCAGCCACCTAGTTCGCGCTCCGAATGAGCAGTTCTTC. Translating gives CASSHLVRAPNEQFF.

CDR3 residues: CSARPLAGGSYEQYF. CDR3 coding DNA: TGCAGTGCCCGCCCCCTAGCGGGAGGGTCCTACGAGCAGTACTTC. The gene calls are TRBV20-1 and TRBJ2-7; 12 bases line up with TRBD2. V shed 6 bases, J shed 1 base, and the junction held 7 bases outside the gene matches. Germline CDR1 and CDR2: DFQATT and SNEGSKA (reference sequence). The CDR3 runs to 15 residues.

V is TRBV14 and J is TRBJ1-6, with 8 bases aligning to TRBD1. With V trimmed by 6 bases and J by 10 bases, 8 bases remained unmatched. The CDR3 runs to 14 residues. Germline V gives CDR1 SGHDN, CDR2 FVKESK. This CDR3 is CASSQTGAWSPLHF. As DNA, the CDR3 is TGTGCCAGCAGTCAGACAGGGGCTTGGTCACCCCTCCACTTT.

This clonotype was observed many times. This sequence joins TRBV12-3 or TRBV12-4 and TRBJ2-5, with D hard to call. Trimming shortened V by 3 bases and J by 3 bases, and 8 bases separated the two germline ends. This CDR3 comprises 13 residues. Written as DNA, the CDR3 is TGTGCCAGCAGTTTGTTTAGGGAAGAGACCCAGTACTTC. Its translation: CASSLFREETQYF.

At least ten counts were recorded for this clonotype. The CDR3 nucleotides read TGTGCCAGCAGGCTCTTGGGGAATGAGCAGTTCTTC. This codes for CASRLLGNEQFF. The genes are TRBV12-3 or TRBV12-4 and TRBJ2-1; D gene uncertain. The V end lost 6 bases, the J end lost 7 bases, and 10 bases lay between the germline ends. The CDR3 runs 12 residues.

The chain links TRBV5-1 to TRBJ2-7, with 7 bases aligning to TRBD1. There are 14 residues in the CDR3. V trimming: 6 bases; J trimming: 0 bases; junction bases outside the gene matches: 6. Germline V gives CDR1 SGHRS, CDR2 YFSETQ. DNA of the CDR3: TGCGCCAGCACCATGACAGGGATCTCCTACGAGCAGTACTTC. Translated, it gives CASTMTGISYEQYF.

This clonotype was picked up many times. The chain combines TRBV7-2 with TRBJ2-7; 7 bases align to TRBD2. J gave up 0 bases and V 8 bases, and 4 bases lay outside the gene matches. Germline V gene sequence: CDR1 SGHTA, CDR2 FQGNSA. CDR3 length: 13 amino acids. The CDR3 DNA is TGTGCCAGCTCAGCGGGGAGCTCCTACGAGCAGTACTTC. It is translated as CASSAGSSYEQYF.

The chain links TRBV12-3 or TRBV12-4 to TRBJ2-7; 11 bases are shared with TRBD1. The CDR3 runs to 15 residues. V shed 6 bases, J shed 4 bases, and the junction held 8 bases outside the gene matches. In DNA, the CDR3 is TGTGCCAGCAGAGAGGACAGGGGGCTACGATACGAGCAGTACTTC. Its protein is CASREDRGLRYEQYF.